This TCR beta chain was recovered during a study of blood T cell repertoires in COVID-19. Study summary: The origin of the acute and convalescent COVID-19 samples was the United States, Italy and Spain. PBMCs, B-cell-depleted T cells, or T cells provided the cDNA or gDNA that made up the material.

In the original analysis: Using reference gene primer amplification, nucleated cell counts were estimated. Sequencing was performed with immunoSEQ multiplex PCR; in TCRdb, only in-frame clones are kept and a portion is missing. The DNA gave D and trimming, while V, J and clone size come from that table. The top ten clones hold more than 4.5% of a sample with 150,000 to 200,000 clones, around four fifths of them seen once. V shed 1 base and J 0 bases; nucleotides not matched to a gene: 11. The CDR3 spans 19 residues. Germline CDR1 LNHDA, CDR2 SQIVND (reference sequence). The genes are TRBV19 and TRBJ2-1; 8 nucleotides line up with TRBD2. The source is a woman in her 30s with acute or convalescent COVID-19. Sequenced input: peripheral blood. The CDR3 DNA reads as TGTGCCAGTAGTATAGGAGCAGCGGGGGCCTATAGCTCCTACAATGAGCAGTTCTTC. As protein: CASSIGAAGAYSSYNEQFF.